This is a list of T cell receptor beta chains from one sample in a study of preoperative IRX-2 immunotherapy in early breast cancer. This table comes from immunoSEQ multiplex PCR, and its TCRdb copy is limited to in-frame clones, with some not included. The sample consists of about 98,000 clones, 86% of them appearing once. Sequences were derived from tumor tissue, sampled after IRX-2 immunotherapy. The receptor source for this set is a human donor with breast cancer. Each CDR3 is given with its conserved first and last residue. Fields, in order: D gene, V gene, J gene, clone size, CDR3 protein, CDR3 DNA. A D gene is named only where the DNA matches it firmly. A clone size is listed for some rows: how often the clone was seen (once, few, many), or a class if it is expanded.

-	TRBV5-1	TRBJ1-1	-	CASSQNGAVNTEAFF	TGCGCCAGCAGCCAGAACGGGGCAGTGAACACTGAAGCTTTCTTT
-	TRBV27	TRBJ1-2	once	CATNGNSVEGTYGYTF	TGTGCCACCAACGGGAACAGCGTGGAGGGGACCTATGGCTACACCTTC
-	TRBV28	TRBJ1-1	-	CASSNIGLGEAEAFF	TGTGCCAGCAGTAATATTGGGCTGGGGGAGGCTGAAGCTTTCTTT
TRBD1	TRBV19	TRBJ1-1	-	CASSTRTGAFNTEAFF	TGTGCCAGTAGTACCCGGACAGGGGCTTTTAACACTGAAGCTTTCTTT
-	TRBV1	TRBJ1-2	-	CASSQPGRREKGYTF	TGCGCCAGCAGCCAACCTGGTCGCAGGGAGAAAGGCTACACCTTC
-	TRBV7-8	TRBJ2-7	-	CASSLAFSDGGEQYF	TGTGCCAGCAGCTTGGCCTTTTCGGACGGGGGCGAGCAGTACTTC
TRBD1	TRBV12-5	TRBJ2-7	-	CASGPGQGAEEQYF	TGTGCTAGTGGTCCGGGACAGGGGGCGGAAGAGCAGTACTTC
TRBD1	TRBV28	TRBJ1-2	-	CASSTQGQGPLNYGYTF	TGTGCCAGCAGTACACAGGGACAGGGCCCTCTGAACTATGGCTACACCTTC
-	TRBV7-1	TRBJ2-1	-	CASRARTGYSEQFF	TGTGCCAGCAGGGCCAGAACAGGATATTCGGAGCAGTTCTTC
-	TRBV6-8	TRBJ2-7	-	CASSYSVDRYEQYF	TGTGCCAGCAGTTACTCGGTGGACAGATACGAGCAGTACTTC
TRBD2	TRBV5-1	TRBJ2-3	-	CASSLNSGGPGDTQYF	TGCGCCAGCAGCTTGAATTCGGGGGGGCCTGGAGATACGCAGTATTTT
-	TRBV29-1	TRBJ1-2	-	CSVQTGKGYGYTF	TGCAGCGTCCAAACGGGGAAGGGCTATGGCTACACCTTC
-	TRBV10-2	TRBJ2-1	-	CASSDPGLEQFF	TGCGCCAGCAGTGACCCAGGGTTAGAGCAGTTCTTC
-	TRBV19	TRBJ2-6	-	CASRLNSGANVLTF	TGTGCCAGTAGACTCAACTCTGGGGCCAACGTCCTGACTTTC
-	TRBV19	TRBJ1-1	once	CASSIDNLNTEAFF	TGTGCCAGTAGTATCGACAACTTGAACACTGAAGCTTTCTTT
-	TRBV5-1	TRBJ1-4	-	CASSPSGLNEKLFF	TGCGCCAGCAGCCCCTCAGGGCTTAATGAAAAACTGTTTTTT
-	TRBV19	TRBJ1-2	-	CASSIAQGNYGYTF	TGTGCCAGTAGTATAGCACAGGGAAACTATGGCTACACCTTC
-	TRBV15	TRBJ1-2	-	CATSRDGGTNYGYTF	TGTGCCACCAGCAGAGACGGGGGGACTAACTATGGCTACACCTTC
-	TRBV6-8	TRBJ2-3	-	CASSAEPSTDTQYF	TGTGCCAGCAGTGCGGAACCGTCCACAGATACGCAGTATTTT
TRBD1	TRBV7-1	TRBJ1-4	-	CASSTQGGNEKLFF	TGTGCCAGCAGCACGCAGGGGGGCAATGAAAAACTGTTTTTT
-	TRBV30	TRBJ1-1	once	CAWSGGLGDTEAFF	TGTGCCTGGAGTGGGGGTTTGGGGGACACTGAAGCTTTCTTT
-	TRBV19	TRBJ2-5	-	CASSITSGDQETQYF	TGTGCCAGTAGTATAACGTCAGGGGACCAAGAGACCCAGTACTTC
-	TRBV6-7	TRBJ2-2	-	CAGFYTGELFF	TGTGCGGGGTTTTACACCGGGGAGCTGTTTTTT
-	TRBV29-1	TRBJ2-7	-	CSVSDRNYEQYF	TGCAGCGTCTCGGACAGAAACTACGAGCAGTACTTC
-	TRBV30	TRBJ1-5	-	CAWRDRGGNQPQHF	TGTGCCTGGAGGGACAGAGGCGGCAATCAGCCCCAGCATTTT
TRBD1	TRBV10-3	TRBJ1-2	-	CAISEPGQPDTF	TGTGCCATCAGTGAGCCGGGACAGCCAGACACCTTC
TRBD1	TRBV11-3	TRBJ1-1	-	CASSLGGQLYTEAFF	TGTGCCAGCAGCTTGGGGGGACAGCTTTACACTGAAGCTTTCTTT
-	TRBV7-2	TRBJ2-7	-	CASSLGQYYEQYF	TGTGCCAGCAGCTTAGGACAGTACTACGAGCAGTACTTC
-	TRBV5-1	TRBJ2-1	-	CASSLDSFPYNEQFF	TGCGCCAGCAGCTTGGATTCTTTTCCCTACAATGAGCAGTTCTTC